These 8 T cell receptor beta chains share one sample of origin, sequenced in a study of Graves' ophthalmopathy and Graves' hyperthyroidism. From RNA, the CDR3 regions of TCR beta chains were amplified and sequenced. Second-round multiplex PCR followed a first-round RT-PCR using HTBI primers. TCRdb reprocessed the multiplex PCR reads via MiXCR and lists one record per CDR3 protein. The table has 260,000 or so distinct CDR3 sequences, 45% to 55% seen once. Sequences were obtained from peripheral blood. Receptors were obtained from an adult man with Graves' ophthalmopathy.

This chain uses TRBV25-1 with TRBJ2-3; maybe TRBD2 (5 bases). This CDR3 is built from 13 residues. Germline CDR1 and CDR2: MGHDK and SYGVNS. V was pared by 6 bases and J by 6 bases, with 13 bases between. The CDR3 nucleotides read TGTGCCAGCAGCTTCCGGACTCGGGATACGCAGTATTTT. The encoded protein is CASSFRTRDTQYF.

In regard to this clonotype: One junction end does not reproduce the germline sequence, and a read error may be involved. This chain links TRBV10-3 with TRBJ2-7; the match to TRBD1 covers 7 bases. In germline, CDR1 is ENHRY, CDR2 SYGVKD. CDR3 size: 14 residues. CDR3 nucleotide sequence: TGTGCCAGCAGTGAACAGGGACAGTCCTACGAGCAGTACTTC. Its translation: CASSEQGQSYEQYF.

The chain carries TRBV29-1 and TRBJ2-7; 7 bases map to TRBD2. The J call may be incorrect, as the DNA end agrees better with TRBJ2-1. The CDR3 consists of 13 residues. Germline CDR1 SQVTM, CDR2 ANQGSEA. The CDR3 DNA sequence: TGCAGCGTGCGGACGGGGGAGGGGAATGAGCAGTTCTTC. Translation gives CSVRTGEGNEQFF.

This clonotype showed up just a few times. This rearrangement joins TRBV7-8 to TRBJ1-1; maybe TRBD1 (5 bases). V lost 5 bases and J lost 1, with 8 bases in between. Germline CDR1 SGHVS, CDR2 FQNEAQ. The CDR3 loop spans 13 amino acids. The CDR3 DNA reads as TGTGCCAGCAGCCGCGGGGCGAACACTGAAGCTTTCTTT. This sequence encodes CASSRGANTEAFF.

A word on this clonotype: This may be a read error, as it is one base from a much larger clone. CDR3 sequence (DNA): TGCAGCGCTGAAAGTGGTTACGTTAGGACCTTC. It encodes CSAESGYVRTF. The V call is TRBV29-1, the J call TRBJ1-2, with unresolved D. Germline V gene sequence: CDR1 SQVTM, CDR2 ANQGSEA. This CDR3 is 11 amino acids long.

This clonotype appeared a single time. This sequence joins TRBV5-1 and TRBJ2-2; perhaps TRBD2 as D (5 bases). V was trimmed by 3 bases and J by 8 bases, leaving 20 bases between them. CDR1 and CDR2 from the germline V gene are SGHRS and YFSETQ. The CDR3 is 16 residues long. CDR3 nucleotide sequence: TGCGCCAGCAGCTCTAAGGACTCCTCCGTCTTAGGGGAGCTGTTTTTT. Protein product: CASSSKDSSVLGELFF. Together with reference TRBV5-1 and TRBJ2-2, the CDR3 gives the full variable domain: KAGVTQTPRYLIKTRGQQVTLSCSPISGHRSVSWYQQTPGQGLQFLFEYFSETQRNKGNFPGRFSGRQFSNSRSEMNVSTLELGDSALYLCASSSKDSSVLGELFFGEGSRLTVL.

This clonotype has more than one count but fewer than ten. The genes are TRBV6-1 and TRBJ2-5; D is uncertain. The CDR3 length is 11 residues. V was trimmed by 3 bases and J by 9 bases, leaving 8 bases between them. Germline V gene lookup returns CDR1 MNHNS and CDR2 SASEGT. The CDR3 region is CASSDITPQYF. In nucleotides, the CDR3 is TGTGCCAGCAGTGACATAACACCCCAGTACTTC.

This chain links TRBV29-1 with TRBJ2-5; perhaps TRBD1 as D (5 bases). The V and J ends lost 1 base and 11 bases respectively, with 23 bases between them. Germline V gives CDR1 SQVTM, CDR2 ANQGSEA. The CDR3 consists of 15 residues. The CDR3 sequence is CSVEGVGDRTNEQYF. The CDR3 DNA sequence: TGCAGCGTTGAAGGGGTAGGAGACAGAACCAATGAGCAGTACTTC.